Listed below are T cell receptor beta chains from one sample, sequenced in a study of shared clonotypes between healthy human individuals. Clones were read by immunoSEQ multiplex PCR, and TCRdb kept only the in-frame ones, dropping some. Here the sample spans about 470,000 clones, roughly three quarters being singletons. Sequences were obtained from PBMCs. The receptor source for this set is a woman aged 40 to 55 in good health. Some clones in this sample may be carry-over from other donors' samples. The CDR3 runs from the conserved cysteine through the conserved F or W. The D gene is left open where the match is weak. Rows may omit the clone size; those that give it use once, few, many or a size class.

CDR3nt | CDR3aa | j_gene | v_gene | abundance | d_gene
TGTGCCAGCAGCTTGGGAGGTCCAGCGGGAGACTACGAGCAGTACTTC | CASSLGGPAGDYEQYF | TRBJ2-7 | TRBV5-4 | . | TRBD2
TGCGCCAGCAGTGATGGGCAGGGGAGCGTTTTGGCTTTCTTT | CASSDGQGSVLAFF | TRBJ1-1 | TRBV10-2 | . | .
TGCGCCAGCAGCTTGGTGGTACACTATGGCTACACCTTC | CASSLVVHYGYTF | TRBJ1-2 | TRBV5-1 | . | .
TGTGCCAGCAGCGAAGGGGGGCGCGCCTACAATGAGCAGTTCTTC | CASSEGGRAYNEQFF | TRBJ2-1 | TRBV11-2 | . | .
TGTGCCTGGAGTACACTGACAGGGAACCCCTACGAGCAGTACTTC | CAWSTLTGNPYEQYF | TRBJ2-7 | TRBV30 | . | TRBD1
TGTGCCAGCAGCTTAGGCTCTGCGGGAGGGCCTCCCGAGCAGTACTTC | CASSLGSAGGPPEQYF | TRBJ2-7 | TRBV11-1 | . | TRBD2
TGTGCCAGCAGACCAGGGCTAGTAGGAGATACGCAGTATTTT | CASRPGLVGDTQYF | TRBJ2-3 | TRBV6-4 | . | .
TGTGCCAGCAGTTTAAATTCAGGCTACGAGCAGTACTTC | CASSLNSGYEQYF | TRBJ2-7 | TRBV27 | once | .
TGCGCCAGCAGCCAGGACCTAGCGGGAGGGGACACCGGGGAGCTGTTTTTT | CASSQDLAGGDTGELFF | TRBJ2-2 | TRBV4-3 | . | TRBD2
TGTGCCTGGAATCGAGGGAGGGGCAACGAGCAGTACTTC | CAWNRGRGNEQYF | TRBJ2-7 | TRBV30 | . | TRBD2
TGCGCCAGCAGCCAAGGGACAGGTCCCTACGAGCAGTACTTC | CASSQGTGPYEQYF | TRBJ2-7 | TRBV4-3 | . | TRBD1
TGTGCCAGCAGCTCTTTAGCGGGACCGTTGATCGAGCAGTACTTC | CASSSLAGPLIEQYF | TRBJ2-7 | TRBV7-2 | . | TRBD2
TGCGCCAGCAGCTCGGGACTGCAAGAGACCCAGTACTTC | CASSSGLQETQYF | TRBJ2-5 | TRBV5-1 | . | .
TGTGCCAGCAGTCAGGACAGGAGCCACAATGAGCAGTTCTTC | CASSQDRSHNEQFF | TRBJ2-1 | TRBV6-6 | . | TRBD1
TGTGCTAGCAGCTTAGAAGAGGTGGGGACAGGGGGCGCAGATACGCAGTATTTT | CASSLEEVGTGGADTQYF | TRBJ2-3 | TRBV7-7 | . | TRBD1